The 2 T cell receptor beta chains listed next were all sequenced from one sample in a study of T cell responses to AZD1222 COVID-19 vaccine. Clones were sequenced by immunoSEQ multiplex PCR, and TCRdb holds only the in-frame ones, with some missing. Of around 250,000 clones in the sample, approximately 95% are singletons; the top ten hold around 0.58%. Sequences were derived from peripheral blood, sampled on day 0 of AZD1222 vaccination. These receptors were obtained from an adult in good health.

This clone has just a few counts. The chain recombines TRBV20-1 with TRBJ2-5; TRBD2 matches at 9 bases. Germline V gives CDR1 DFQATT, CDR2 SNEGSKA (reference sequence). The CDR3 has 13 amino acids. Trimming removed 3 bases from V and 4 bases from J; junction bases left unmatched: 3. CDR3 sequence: CSASSGGRETQYF. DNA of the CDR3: TGCAGTGCTAGTAGCGGGGGCCGAGAGACCCAGTACTTC.

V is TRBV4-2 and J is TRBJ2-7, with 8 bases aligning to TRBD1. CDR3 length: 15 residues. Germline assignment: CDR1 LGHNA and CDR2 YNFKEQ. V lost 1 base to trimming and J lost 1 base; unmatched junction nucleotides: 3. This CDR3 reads CASSQGTGMSYEQYF. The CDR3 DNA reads TGTGCCAGCAGCCAAGGGACAGGGATGTCCTACGAGCAGTACTTC.